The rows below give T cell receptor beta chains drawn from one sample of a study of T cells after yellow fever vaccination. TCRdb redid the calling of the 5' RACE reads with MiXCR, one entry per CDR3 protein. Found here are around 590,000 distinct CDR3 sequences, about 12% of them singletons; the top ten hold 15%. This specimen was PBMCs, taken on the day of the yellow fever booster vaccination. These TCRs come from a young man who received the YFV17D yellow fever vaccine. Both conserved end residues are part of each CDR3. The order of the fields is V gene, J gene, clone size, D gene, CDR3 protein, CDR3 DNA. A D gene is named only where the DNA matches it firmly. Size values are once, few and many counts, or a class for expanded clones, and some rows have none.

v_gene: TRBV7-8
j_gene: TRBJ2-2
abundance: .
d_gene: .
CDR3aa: CASSLSEGRELFF
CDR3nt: TGTGCCAGCAGCTTGTCGGAAGGGAGGGAGCTGTTTTTT

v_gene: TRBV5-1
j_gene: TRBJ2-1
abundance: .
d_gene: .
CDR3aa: CASSEPGSGNEQFF
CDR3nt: TGCGCCAGCAGCGAACCGGGCTCGGGGAATGAGCAGTTCTTC

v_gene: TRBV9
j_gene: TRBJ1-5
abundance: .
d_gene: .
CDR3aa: CASSVGGGGFQPQHF
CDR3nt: TGTGCCAGCAGCGTAGGAGGGGGGGGATTTCAGCCCCAGCATTTT

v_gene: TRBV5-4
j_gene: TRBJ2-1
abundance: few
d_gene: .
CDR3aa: CASTPHSGLSNEQFF
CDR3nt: TGTGCCAGCACCCCTCACTCTGGGTTAAGCAATGAGCAGTTCTTC

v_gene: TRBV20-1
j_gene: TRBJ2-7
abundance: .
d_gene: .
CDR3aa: CSASREEAYEQYF
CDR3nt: TGCAGTGCTAGCCGAGAAGAAGCCTACGAGCAGTACTTC

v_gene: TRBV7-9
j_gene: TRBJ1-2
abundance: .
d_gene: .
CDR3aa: CASSLEGVDGYTF
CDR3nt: TGTGCCAGCAGCTTGGAGGGGGTGGATGGCTACACCTTC

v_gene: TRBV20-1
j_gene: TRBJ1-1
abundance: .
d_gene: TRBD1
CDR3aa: CSAARDSMNTEAFF
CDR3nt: TGCAGTGCTGCCCGGGACAGCATGAACACTGAAGCTTTCTTT

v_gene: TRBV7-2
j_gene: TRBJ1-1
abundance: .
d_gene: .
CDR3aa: CASSFERTTMNTEAFF
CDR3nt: TGTGCCAGCAGCTTCGAGAGGACCACTATGAACACTGAAGCTTTCTTT

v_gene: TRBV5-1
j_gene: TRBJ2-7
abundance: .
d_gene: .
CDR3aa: CASSLVTQGSGDEQYF
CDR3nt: TGCGCCAGCAGCTTGGTGACACAGGGGTCGGGGGACGAGCAGTACTTC

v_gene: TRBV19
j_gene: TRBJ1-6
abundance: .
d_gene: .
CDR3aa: CASSAGPNSPLHF
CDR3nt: TGTGCCAGTTCCGCCGGGCCTAATTCACCCCTCCACTTT

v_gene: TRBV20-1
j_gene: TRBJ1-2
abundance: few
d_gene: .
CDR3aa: CSAWTTYYGYTF
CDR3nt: TGCAGTGCTTGGACCACATACTATGGCTACACCTTC

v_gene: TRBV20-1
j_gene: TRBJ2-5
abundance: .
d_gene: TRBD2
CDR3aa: CSARPASGSQETQYF
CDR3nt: TGCAGTGCTAGACCGGCTAGCGGCTCCCAAGAGACCCAGTACTTC

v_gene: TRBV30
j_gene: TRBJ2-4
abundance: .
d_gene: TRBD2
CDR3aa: CAWGRGITHKNIQYF
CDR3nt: TGTGCCTGGGGGAGGGGAATAACTCACAAAAACATTCAGTACTTC

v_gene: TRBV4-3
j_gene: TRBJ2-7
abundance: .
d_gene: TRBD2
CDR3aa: CASSQATSGRHYEQYF
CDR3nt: TGCGCCAGCAGCCAGGCTACTAGCGGGAGACACTACGAGCAGTACTTC

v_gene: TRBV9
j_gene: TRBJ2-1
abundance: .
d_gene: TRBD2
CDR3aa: CASSVEGREFGREQFF
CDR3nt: TGTGCCAGCAGCGTAGAAGGGAGGGAATTTGGTAGGGAGCAGTTCTTC

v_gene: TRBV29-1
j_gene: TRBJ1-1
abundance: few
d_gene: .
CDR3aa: CSGEQGDSTEAFF
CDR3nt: TGCAGCGGTGAACAGGGCGACAGCACTGAAGCTTTCTTT

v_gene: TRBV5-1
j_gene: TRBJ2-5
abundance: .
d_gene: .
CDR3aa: CASSLYPGNGETQYF
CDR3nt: TGCGCCAGCAGCTTGTATCCGGGCAATGGAGAGACCCAGTACTTC

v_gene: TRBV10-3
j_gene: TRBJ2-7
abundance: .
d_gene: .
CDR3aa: CAISGGLGFYEQYF
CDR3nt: TGTGCCATCAGTGGAGGGCTGGGATTTTACGAGCAGTACTTC